The source of this TCR beta chain is a study of blood T cells in healthy people across ages. Across the study: Template-switching capture recovered about one barcoded beta molecule per two T cells. The study, taken as a whole, reports: Naive and antigen-experienced cells could not be conclusively compared, given unsorted PBMCs.

The authors ran a second PCR of roughly 7 to 11 cycles using a sample-barcoded 5' primer and a J-beta primer mix. Each cDNA molecule, via a template-switch adaptor with 12 random nucleotides, was tagged. TCRdb called the 5' RACE reads again in MiXCR, with one record for every CDR3 protein. The table records more than 700,000 distinct CDR3 sequences, around 50% of them present only once. The J segment lost 7 bases and the V segment lost 3 bases, leaving 5 bases of the junction unmatched. The CDR3 spans 12 residues. Germline loops: CDR1 DFQATT, CDR2 SNEGSKA (reference sequence). Of note for this clonotype: Its antigen is currently unknown.

The TCR sequence derives from a man older than 75 in good health. V usage is TRBV20-1 and J usage is TRBJ1-2; 7 nucleotides align to TRBD1. The sequenced material came from blood. The CDR3 bases are TGCAGTGCTAGGCCCCCAGGGGGTGGCTACACCTTC. Its translation is CSARPPGGGYTF.